Presented here are 26 T cell receptor beta chains from one specimen sequenced in a study of blood T cells in healthy people across ages. The second PCR ran about 6 to 12 cycles with a sample-barcoded 5' primer and J-beta primers. TCRdb passed the 5' RACE reads through MiXCR, listing each CDR3 protein once. Of 550,000 to 700,000 distinct CDR3 sequences listed, about 25% were seen once; the top ten hold approximately 17%. What was sequenced was blood. Receptor source: a woman aged 65 to 85 in good health.

The V and J genes are TRBV20-1 and TRBJ1-5; no definite D call. CDR3 size: 12 residues. From germline, CDR1 is DFQATT and CDR2 SNEGSKA (reference sequence). Trimming pared 6 bases from V and 2 bases from J, leaving 8 bases between. The CDR3 region is CSAGEGNQPQHF. The CDR3 DNA follows: TGCAGTGCGGGAGAAGGCAATCAGCCCCAGCATTTT.

V is TRBV20-1 and J is TRBJ1-2, with 8 bases identical to TRBD1. CDR1 and CDR2 (germline): DFQATT, SNEGSKA (reference sequence). V was pared by 3 bases and J by 8 bases, with 5 bases of the junction left unmatched. The CDR3 is 12 amino acids. Here the CDR3 reads CSASGQGRGYTF. For the CDR3, the DNA is TGCAGTGCTAGCGGACAGGGCAGAGGCTACACCTTC.

This clonotype came up once. V is TRBV20-1 and J is TRBJ2-7, with 13 bases identical to TRBD2. The length of the CDR3 is 15 residues. Germline V CDR1 and CDR2: DFQATT, SNEGSKA (reference sequence). V lost 2 bases and J lost 5; bases outside the gene matches: 6. The CDR3 protein is CSARFPTSGGHEQYF. CDR3 sequence (DNA): TGCAGTGCTAGATTCCCGACTAGCGGGGGGCACGAGCAGTACTTC.

This chain uses TRBV7-3 with TRBJ2-2; D might be TRBD2 (6 bases). Germline V gene data show CDR1 as SGHTA and CDR2 as FQGTGA. Between the trimmed V and J ends, which lost 5 bases and 5 bases, there was a span of 15 bases. The CDR3 covers 15 residues. The CDR3: CASSPLGGFTGELFF. The CDR3, as DNA: TGTGCCAGCAGCCCTCTCGGGGGTTTTACCGGGGAGCTGTTTTTT.

The chain employs TRBV6-2 or TRBV6-3 and TRBJ1-5, with D maybe TRBD1 (5 bases). V was trimmed by 4 bases and J by 3 bases, leaving 10 bases between them. The CDR3 is 14 residues long. Germline V gene sequence: CDR1 MNHEY, CDR2 SVGEGT. CDR3 protein: CASSLPGNNQPQHF. Here the CDR3 DNA reads TGTGCCAGCAGTTTGCCAGGGAACAATCAGCCCCAGCATTTT.

The J gene is TRBJ1-2, the V gene TRBV20-1; possible D gene TRBD1, 6 bases. The CDR3 runs 13 residues. Trimming took 3 bases from V and 8 from J, leaving 16 bases between them. The germline gives CDR1 DFQATT, CDR2 SNEGSKA (reference sequence). The CDR3 coding sequence is TGCAGTGCTAGTTTATCCGGGGGCAGGGGCTACACCTTC. Translation gives CSASLSGGRGYTF.

This clonotype has just a few counts. V gene TRBV7-9 combines with J gene TRBJ2-1; 9 bases are shared with TRBD1. The V segment lost 5 bases and the J segment 5 bases; nucleotides outside the gene matches: 4. The CDR3 covers 14 residues. CDR1 is SEHNR, CDR2 FQNEAQ, per germline (reference sequence). CDR3 residues: CASSLWDRDNEQFF. In DNA, the CDR3 is TGTGCCAGCAGCCTGTGGGACAGGGACAATGAGCAGTTCTTC.

The CDR3 region has the DNA TGCAGCGTTGCAGATTACCCAATAGGGGCTTTGAACGAGCAGTACTTC. Protein: CSVADYPIGALNEQYF. The chain is built from TRBV29-1 and TRBJ2-7, with D possibly TRBD1 on 5 matching bases. There are 16 residues in the CDR3. Germline V CDR1 and CDR2: SQVTM, ANQGSEA. V lost 4 bases and J 5 bases, leaving 24 bases between the germline ends.

V is TRBV20-1 and J is TRBJ2-1; TRBD1 agrees at 9 bases. The CDR3 contains 15 residues. The V and J ends lost 5 bases and 5 bases, in that order; junction bases with no gene match: 10. CDR1 and CDR2 from the germline V gene are DFQATT and SNEGSKA (reference sequence). This chain's CDR3 is CSAEARDREHNEQFF. The CDR3 DNA follows: TGCAGTGCTGAAGCCCGGGACAGGGAACACAATGAGCAGTTCTTC.

This clonotype occurred a few times. This chain's CDR3 is CASSQELPLGDPHRTEAFF. In DNA, the CDR3 is TGCGCCAGCAGCCAAGAACTCCCTCTGGGGGACCCCCACCGCACTGAAGCTTTCTTT. The genes are TRBV4-3 and TRBJ1-1; D might be TRBD1 (5 bases). The CDR3 totals 19 residues. The V gene's germline CDR1 is LGHNA and CDR2 YSLEER. V lost 0 bases to trimming and J lost 4 bases, with 24 bases between them.

This clonotype was recorded a few times. The chain recombines TRBV10-3 with TRBJ2-3; D is possibly TRBD1 or TRBD2 (5 bases each). V was cut by 6 bases and J by 5 bases, with 15 bases left in between. CDR1 is ENHRY, CDR2 SYGVKD, per germline. The CDR3 extends over 14 amino acids. This CDR3 reads CAISPGPIGDTQYF. The CDR3 bases are TGTGCCATCAGCCCGGGACCAATTGGAGATACGCAGTATTTT.

The rearrangement joins TRBV30 to TRBJ2-5, with a possible D match to TRBD2 (5 bases). From germline, CDR1 is GTSNPN and CDR2 SVGIG (reference sequence). With 2 bases removed from V and 1 base from J, the gap between germline ends came to 11 bases. CDR3 length: 14 residues. This CDR3 is CAWSIGLAQETQYF. The DNA for the CDR3 is TGTGCCTGGAGTATAGGACTGGCCCAAGAGACCCAGTACTTC.

This clonotype was seen at least ten times. The chain employs TRBV7-9 and TRBJ1-2; D call uncertain. This CDR3 is 13 amino acids long. CDR1 is SEHNR, CDR2 FQNEAQ, per germline (reference sequence). The V and J ends lost 1 base and 4 bases respectively, with 7 bases between them. CDR3 bases: TGTGCCAGCAGCTTAGGTCATTCCTATGGCTACACCTTC. It yields the protein CASSLGHSYGYTF.

V usage is TRBV2 and J usage is TRBJ2-5, with 10 bases aligning to TRBD2. CDR3 length equals 15 residues. Germline V gene lookup returns CDR1 SNHLY and CDR2 FYNNEI. Losses at the gene ends were 1 base for V and 5 bases for J; bases not matched to a gene: 4. CDR3 sequence (DNA): TGTGCCAGCAGTGAAGAGGCTAGCGGGAGTGAGACCCAGTACTTC. Translation gives CASSEEASGSETQYF. Using reference TRBV2 and TRBJ2-5 for the parts outside the CDR3, the full variable domain is EPEVTQTPSHQVTQMGQEVILRCVPISNHLYFYWYRQILGQKVEFLVSFYNNEISEKSEIFDDQFSVERPDGSNFTLKIRSTKLEDSAMYFCASSEEASGSETQYFGPGTRLLVL.

The V gene is TRBV7-2, the J gene TRBJ1-6; D not resolved. The CDR3 contains 14 residues. Germline CDR1 reads SGHTA; CDR2 reads FQGNSA. Deletions cut 5 bases from V and 5 bases from J, with 10 bases between. CDR3 amino acids: CASSPDGDNSPLHF. CDR3 DNA sequence: TGTGCCAGCAGCCCCGATGGCGATAATTCACCCCTCCACTTT.

This clonotype was observed a handful of times. This chain connects TRBV4-3 to TRBJ2-5, with no clear D. Trimming pared 1 base from V and 1 base from J, leaving 10 bases between. This CDR3 has 15 residues. The V gene's germline CDR1 is LGHNA and CDR2 YSLEER. CDR3 amino acids: CASSQGSTIQETQYF. The CDR3 nucleotides are TGCGCCAGCAGCCAAGGATCAACTATCCAAGAGACCCAGTACTTC.

The chain uses TRBV6-5 and TRBJ1-5; no firm D call. V lost 5 bases to trimming and J lost 1 base, with 12 bases between them. The CDR3 is made up of 15 amino acids. The germline V gene encodes CDR1 MNHEY and CDR2 SVGAGI. Here the CDR3 DNA reads TGTGCCAGCAGTCCGCTCCCGGGGAGCAATCAGCCCCAGCATTTT. Protein: CASSPLPGSNQPQHF.

The sample holds a few counts of this clonotype. The rearrangement links TRBV6-6 to TRBJ2-5; perhaps TRBD2 as D (6 bases). CDR3 length equals 16 residues. Trimming took 2 bases from V and 0 from J, leaving 13 bases between them. Germline-derived CDR1 and CDR2 are MNHNY and SVGAGI (reference sequence). CDR3 nucleotides: TGTGCCAGCAGTTACGGGGGTGGGGGGTACCAAGAGACCCAGTACTTC. This translates into CASSYGGGGYQETQYF.

A few counts support this clonotype. The rearrangement joins TRBV6-1 to TRBJ2-2; D might be TRBD1 (6 bases). V shed 2 bases and J shed 4 bases, with 11 bases lying between them. The CDR3 consists of 15 residues. CDR1 is MNHNS, CDR2 SASEGT, per germline. CDR3 region: CASSEQGTVTGELFF. In nucleotides, the CDR3 is TGTGCCAGCAGTGAACAGGGGACGGTCACCGGGGAGCTGTTTTTT.

V and J are TRBV29-1 and TRBJ2-3; D assignment may be TRBD1 or TRBD2 (5 bases each). Trimming stripped 7 bases from V and 3 bases from J, with 20 bases between. Germline values: CDR1 SQVTM, CDR2 ANQGSEA. This CDR3 is 15 amino acids long. CDR3 DNA sequence: TGCAGCGGGGGCGAGGGATGGACACTAACAGATACGCAGTATTTT. Translation gives CSGGEGWTLTDTQYF.

The CDR3 nucleotides are TGTGCCAGCAGTTTGGGCCAAGAGGGACATCAGCCCCAGCATTTT. This translates into CASSLGQEGHQPQHF. J is TRBJ1-5 and V is TRBV12-3 or TRBV12-4, with D possibly being TRBD1 (5 bases). Trimming removed 3 bases at V and 5 bases at J, with 14 bases between. The CDR3 is 15 residues long.

As for this clonotype: A much larger clone is a single base away; this may be a read error. The rearrangement joins TRBV20-1 to TRBJ1-5; D might be TRBD1 (6 bases). V was cut by 5 bases and J by 3 bases, with 20 bases left in between. The CDR3 is 16 amino acids. Germline values: CDR1 DFQATT, CDR2 SNEGSKA (reference sequence). The CDR3 spells CSASRTTGKTNQPQHF. CDR3 sequence (DNA): TGCAGTGCTTCGAGAACAACAGGGAAGACCAATCAGCCCCAGCATTTT.

This clonotype was picked up many times. This CDR3 is CASSVSHQGAGNTIYF. For the CDR3, the DNA is TGTGCCAGCAGCGTAAGCCATCAGGGGGCTGGAAACACCATATATTTT. The chain employs TRBV9 and TRBJ1-3; 7 nucleotides match TRBD1. The CDR3 has 16 amino acids. Trimming cost V 1 base and J 2 bases; bases outside gene matches: 6. Germline V lookup: CDR1 SGDLS, CDR2 YYNGEE. The variable domain in full, completed from reference TRBV9 and TRBJ1-3, reads DSGVTQTPKHLITATGQRVTLRCSPRSGDLSVYWYQQSLDQGLQFLIQYYNGEERAKGNILERFSAQQFPDLHSELNLSSLELGDSALYFCASSVSHQGAGNTIYFGEGSWLTVV.

The V call is TRBV7-9, the J call TRBJ1-1, with 9 bases lining up with TRBD1. Germline V CDR1 and CDR2: SEHNR, FQNEAQ (reference sequence). V trimming: 6 bases; J trimming: 3 bases; junction bases outside the gene matches: 11. The CDR3 sequence is 16 residues long. The CDR3 loop is CASSRWTGERDTEAFF. CDR3 DNA: TGTGCCAGCAGTCGCTGGACAGGGGAGAGGGACACTGAAGCTTTCTTT.

This chain joins TRBV20-1 and TRBJ2-7; D unclear. This CDR3 is built from 11 residues. The germline V gene has CDR1 DFQATT and CDR2 SNEGSKA (reference sequence). Trimming took off 7 bases at V and 3 bases at J, with 10 bases between the two ends. The CDR3 DNA sequence: TGCAGTGGGTGGCGTAACTACGAGCAGTACTTC. Its protein is CSGWRNYEQYF.

This clonotype was observed a handful of times. The CDR3 here is CASSLQGFMGEKLFF. CDR3 DNA sequence: TGTGCCAGCAGCCTACAGGGGTTCATGGGTGAAAAACTGTTTTTT. The chain couples TRBV11-2 to TRBJ1-4; 7 bases align to TRBD1. The trim removed 5 bases at V and 7 bases at J, leaving 10 bases unmatched. The CDR3 is 15 residues long. Germline CDR1 is SGHAT and CDR2 is FQNNGV.